These 2 T cell receptor beta chains came from one sample sequenced in a study of T cell clonality in common variable immunodeficiency. Generated by immunoSEQ multiplex PCR, the TCRdb table keeps only in-frame clones and is missing some. This sample comprises about 81,000 clones, none seen once only. Sequenced material: peripheral blood mononuclear cells. Receptors were obtained from a person between 18 and 75 years old in good health.

This clone occurred many times. The observed sequence ends 3 residues before the CDR3 terminus, with the missing tail filled in from the germline J gene. The chain recombines TRBV20-1 with TRBJ2-3, with 10 bases lining up with TRBD2. CDR3 length: 16 amino acids. Germline V gene lookup returns CDR1 DFQATT and CDR2 SNEGSKA (reference sequence). Trimming removed 6 bases from V and 0 bases from J; junction bases left unmatched: 9. CDR3 bases read: TGCAGTGCCCTCGGGCTAGCGGGGGTTAGCACAGATACG. It translates to CSALGLAGVSTDT. The entire CDR3 protein reads CSALGLAGVSTDTQYF.

The table lists this clone with many counts. The read halts 3 residues ahead of the CDR3 end, with the missing end drawn from the germline J gene. The genes are TRBV5-6 and TRBJ2-7; a possible D gene is TRBD1 (5 bases). The CDR3 contains 14 residues. With 1 base removed from V and 2 bases from J, the gap between germline ends came to 10 bases. Germline V gene data show CDR1 as SGHDT and CDR2 as YYEEEE. The sequenced CDR3 bases are TGTGCCAGCAGCTTGTTCAGGGAAACCTACGAG. Residues: CASSLFRETYE. The CDR3 in full is CASSLFRETYEQYF.